This is a list of T cell receptor beta chains from one sample in a study of tumor-infiltrating lymphocytes in oesophageal squamous cell carcinoma. TCRdb processed the PCR reads anew with MiXCR; each CDR3 protein has one entry. The data hold about 21,000 distinct CDR3 sequences, with approximately 40% observed a single time. Material: normal esophageal tissue next to the tumor. The receptors originated from a male donor with esophageal squamous cell carcinoma. Each CDR3 is given with its conserved first and last residue. D genes are given only for firm matches. Clone sizes are given selectively: once, few, many, or a class where the clone is expanded.

d_call clone_size j_call v_call cdr3_nt cdr3_aa
- - TRBJ1-2 TRBV29-1 TGCAGCGTTGAGGGGGTCCGCTATGGCTACACCTTC CSVEGVRYGYTF
TRBD2 many TRBJ2-5 TRBV11-2 TGTGCCAGCAGGCGGACTAGCGGGAGGGCAATGAGCAGTTCTTTC CASRRTSGRAMSSSF
TRBD1 - TRBJ1-2 TRBV7-2 TGTGCCAGCAGCCGGTTCGGACAGGACTTGAGCTACACCTTC CASSRFGQDLSYTF
- - TRBJ2-5 TRBV18 TGTGCCAGCTCACTAGGACAGAACAATGAGCAGTACTTC CASSLGQNNEQYF
TRBD1 few TRBJ1-4 TRBV5-6 TGTGCCAGCAGCTCGACAGGGTGGGCTAATGAAAAACTGTTTTTT CASSSTGWANEKLFF
- - TRBJ1-1 TRBV24-1 TGTGCCACCAGTGATTTAATTGATCTAGCGGGACCTAACACCGGGGAGCTGTATTTT CATSDLIDLAGPNTGELYF
- many TRBJ1-4 TRBV12-3/TRBV12-4 TGTGCCAGCAGTGAGGGGACACAGGGTGTAAGTGAAAAACTGTTTTTT CASSEGTQGVSEKLFF
- few TRBJ2-7 TRBV6-1 TGTGCCAGCAGTGCACTAATTGAGCAGTACTTC CASSALIEQYF
- - TRBJ2-5 TRBV5-5 TGTGCCAGCAGCTCCCCCGGGTCCCAAGAGACCCAGTACTTC CASSSPGSQETQYF
- - TRBJ2-7 TRBV12-3/TRBV12-4 TGTGCCAGCAGTTCGCTGGAGAGCTCCTACGAGCAGTACTTC CASSSLESSYEQYF
- many TRBJ2-1 TRBV19 TGTGCCAGTAGCGGGACAATCTCCTACAATGAGCAGTTCTTC CASSGTISYNEQFF
- many TRBJ2-7 TRBV28 TGTGCCAGCAGTGAGGAATACGAGCAGTACTTC CASSEEYEQYF
- - TRBJ2-1 TRBV7-6 TGTGCCAGCAGCTTGGGAATGGCCTACAATGAGCAGTTCTTC CASSLGMAYNEQFF
- few TRBJ1-4 TRBV28 TGTGCCAGCAGCACTAGAGCAACTAATGAAAAACTGTTTTTT CASSTRATNEKLFF
- many TRBJ1-1 TRBV18 TGTGCCAGCTCACCTAATCCCAGGGTCGCTGAAGCTTTCTTT CASSPNPRVAEAFF
- - TRBJ2-7 TRBV18 TGTGCCAGCTCACCAACCGGGACCTCCTACGAGCAGTACTTC CASSPTGTSYEQYF
- few TRBJ2-1 TRBV6-6 TGTGCCAGCAGTTACTCCTTCGCCCCAGGGGGGAATGAGCAGTTCTTC CASSYSFAPGGNEQFF